Listed below are T cell receptor beta chains from one sample, sequenced in a study of Ad26.COV2.S vaccination and SARS-CoV-2 variants. Produced via immunoSEQ multiplex PCR; TCRdb's table is partial and in-frame only. The table records hundreds of thousands of clones, roughly 90% of them present only once. The input for sequencing was peripheral blood, taken in a trial of Ad26.COV2.S vaccine versus placebo. Receptors originate from a person aged 18-65 years who received the Ad26.COV2.S COVID-19 vaccine or a placebo. The CDR3 runs from the conserved cysteine through the conserved F or W. A D gene is named only where the DNA matches it firmly. Expanded clones get a size class; other rows say once, few or many, or leave the size out.

clone_size	v_call	d_call	j_call	cdr3_aa	cdr3_nt
few	TRBV15	TRBD1	TRBJ1-2	CATSDRDRDYGYTF	TGTGCCACCAGCGACCGGGACAGGGACTATGGCTACACCTTC
-	TRBV15	-	TRBJ1-6	CATSSGRVESPLHF	TGTGCCACCAGCAGTGGCAGGGTCGAGTCACCCCTCCACTTT
once	TRBV5-6	TRBD1	TRBJ1-2	CASSADRGNGYTF	TGTGCCAGCAGCGCGGACAGGGGGAATGGCTACACCTTC
-	TRBV19	-	TRBJ2-5	CASSIRAKETQYF	TGTGCCAGTAGTATTCGGGCCAAAGAGACCCAGTACTTC
-	TRBV3-1/TRBV3-2	TRBD2	TRBJ2-7	CASSHPGTSGSYEQYF	TGTGCCAGCAGCCACCCCGGGACTAGCGGCTCCTACGAGCAGTACTTC
-	TRBV3-1/TRBV3-2	-	TRBJ1-1	CASSQDYYVKNTEAFF	TGTGCCAGCAGCCAAGACTATTATGTCAAGAACACTGAAGCTTTCTTT
-	TRBV3-1/TRBV3-2	-	TRBJ1-5	CASSPRAGEGQPQHF	TGTGCCAGCAGCCCCCGGGCCGGGGAAGGGCAGCCCCAGCATTTT
-	TRBV27	TRBD2	TRBJ2-1	CASSLSLGGSGGQQFF	TGTGCCAGCAGTTTATCCCTCGGGGGTAGCGGGGGCCAGCAGTTCTTC
-	TRBV3-1/TRBV3-2	TRBD1	TRBJ1-4	CASSPGTGDNEKLFF	TGTGCCAGCAGCCCGGGGACAGGGGATAATGAAAAACTGTTTTTT
-	TRBV11-1	-	TRBJ1-2	CASSSTPGYAGYTF	TGTGCCAGCAGCTCGACGCCAGGGTACGCTGGCTACACCTTC
-	TRBV5-5	-	TRBJ1-2	CASSPIQFGYTF	TGTGCCAGCAGCCCCATACAATTTGGCTACACCTTC
-	TRBV2	-	TRBJ1-5	CASSEGGWDQPQHF	TGTGCCAGCAGTGAAGGGGGGTGGGATCAGCCCCAGCATTTT